The entry below gives a single T cell receptor (beta chain) sequence along with its context. Its specificity is unknown. This CDR3 is 17 amino acids long. The germline V gene has CDR1 SEHNR and CDR2 FQNEAQ (reference sequence). With 3 bases clipped from V and 5 bases from J, the junction kept 11 bases outside the gene matches. MiXCR, applied by TCRdb to the 5' RACE reads, yields one record per CDR3 protein. This sample yields tens of thousands of distinct CDR3 sequences, of which 9% to 12% are seen a single time; more than 1.5% belongs to the top ten. This record belongs to a study of neurological immune-mediated disorders. Overall study results and limits: Multiple sclerosis patients had less TCR clonal expansion than even healthy controls, unlike HTLV-1-associated myelopathy.

Preparation of the unsorted libraries drew on 2 million PBMCs stored at -80 C. Source material: PBMCs. The V gene is TRBV7-9, the J gene TRBJ2-5; 11 positions agree with TRBD2. The source is a man between 40 and 49 years old in good health. DNA of the CDR3: TGTGCCAGCAGCTTCACAGGGAATAGCGGGGGGGCCGAGACCCAGTACTTC. Residues: CASSFTGNSGGAETQYF.